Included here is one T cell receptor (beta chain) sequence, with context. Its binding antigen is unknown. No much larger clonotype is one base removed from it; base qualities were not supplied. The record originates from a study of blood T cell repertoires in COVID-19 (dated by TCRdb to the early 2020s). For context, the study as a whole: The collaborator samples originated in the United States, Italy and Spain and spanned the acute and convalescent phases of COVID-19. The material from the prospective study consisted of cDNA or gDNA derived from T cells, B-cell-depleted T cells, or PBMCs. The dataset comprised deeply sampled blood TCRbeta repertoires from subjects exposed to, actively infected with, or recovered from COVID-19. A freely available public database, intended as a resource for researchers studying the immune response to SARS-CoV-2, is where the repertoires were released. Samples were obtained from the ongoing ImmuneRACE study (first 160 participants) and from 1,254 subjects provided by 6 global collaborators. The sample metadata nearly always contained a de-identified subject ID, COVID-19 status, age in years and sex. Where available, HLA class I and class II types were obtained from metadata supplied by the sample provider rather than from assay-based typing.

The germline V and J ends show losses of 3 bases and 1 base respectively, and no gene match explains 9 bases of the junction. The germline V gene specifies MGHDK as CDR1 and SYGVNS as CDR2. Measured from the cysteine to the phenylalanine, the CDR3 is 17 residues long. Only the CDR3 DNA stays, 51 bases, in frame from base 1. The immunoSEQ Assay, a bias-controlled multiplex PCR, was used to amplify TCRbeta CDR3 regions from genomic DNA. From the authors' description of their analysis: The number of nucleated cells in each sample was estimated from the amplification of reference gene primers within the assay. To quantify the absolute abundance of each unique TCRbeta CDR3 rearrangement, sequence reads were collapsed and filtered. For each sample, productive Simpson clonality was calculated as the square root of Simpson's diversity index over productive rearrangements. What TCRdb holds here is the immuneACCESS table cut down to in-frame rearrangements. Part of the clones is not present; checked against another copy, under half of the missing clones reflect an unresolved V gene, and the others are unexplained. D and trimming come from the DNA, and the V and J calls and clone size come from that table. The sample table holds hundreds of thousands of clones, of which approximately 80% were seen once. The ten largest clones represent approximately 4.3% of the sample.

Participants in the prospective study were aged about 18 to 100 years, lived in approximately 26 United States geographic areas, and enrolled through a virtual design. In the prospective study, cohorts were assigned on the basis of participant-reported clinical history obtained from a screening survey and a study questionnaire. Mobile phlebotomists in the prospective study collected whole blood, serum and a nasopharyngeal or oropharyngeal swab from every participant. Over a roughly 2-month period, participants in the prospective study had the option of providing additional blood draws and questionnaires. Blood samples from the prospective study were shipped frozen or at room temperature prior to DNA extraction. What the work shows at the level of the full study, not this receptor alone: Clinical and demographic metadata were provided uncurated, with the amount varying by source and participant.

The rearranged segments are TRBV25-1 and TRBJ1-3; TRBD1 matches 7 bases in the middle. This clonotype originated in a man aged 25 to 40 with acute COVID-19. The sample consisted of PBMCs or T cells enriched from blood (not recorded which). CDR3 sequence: CASSDFGTETSGNTIYF. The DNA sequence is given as TGTGCCAGCAGTGACTTCGGGACAGAGACATCTGGAAACACCATATATTTT.